The sequence of this T cell receptor beta chain was determined in a study of blood T cell repertoires in COVID-19. Turning to the study itself: Acute-phase and convalescent COVID-19 samples originated in the United States, Italy and Spain. Sources were T cells, B-cell-depleted T cells, or PBMCs; the material itself was cDNA or gDNA.

Only in-frame clones appear in the TCRdb table, and some are missing; sequencing was by immunoSEQ multiplex PCR. Here the sample spans a few hundred thousand clones, roughly 86% being singletons. The CDR3 runs to 15 residues. Germline V gives CDR1 MNHEY, CDR2 SVGEGT. V was clipped by 2 bases and J by 4 bases; unmatched bases: 7. Patients in Seattle were enrolled during active infection, then followed longitudinally. This sequence originates from a woman younger than 45 with COVID-19, enrolled during active disease. The V and J genes are TRBV6-2 or TRBV6-3 and TRBJ1-2; 7 bases align to TRBD1. Sequenced: peripheral blood. In DNA form, the CDR3 reads TGTGCCAGCAGTTACCGAAAGGGACAGATCTATGGCTACACCTTC. The encoded protein is CASSYRKGQIYGYTF.